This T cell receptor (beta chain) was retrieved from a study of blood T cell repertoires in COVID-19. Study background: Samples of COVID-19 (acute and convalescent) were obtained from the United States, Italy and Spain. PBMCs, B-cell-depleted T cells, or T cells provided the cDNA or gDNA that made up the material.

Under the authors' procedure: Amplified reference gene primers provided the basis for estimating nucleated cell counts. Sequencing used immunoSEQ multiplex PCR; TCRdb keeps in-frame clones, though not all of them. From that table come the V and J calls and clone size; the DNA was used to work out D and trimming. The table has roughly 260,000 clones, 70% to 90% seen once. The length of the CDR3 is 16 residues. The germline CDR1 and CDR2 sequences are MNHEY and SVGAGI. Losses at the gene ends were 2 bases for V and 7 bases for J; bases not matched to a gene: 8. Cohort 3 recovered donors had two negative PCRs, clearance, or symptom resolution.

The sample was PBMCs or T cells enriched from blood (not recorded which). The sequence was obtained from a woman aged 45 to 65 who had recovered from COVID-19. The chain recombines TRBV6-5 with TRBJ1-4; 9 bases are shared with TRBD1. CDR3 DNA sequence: TGTGCCAGCAGTTACCAAATGGGACAGGGTGGTGAAAAACTGTTTTTT. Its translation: CASSYQMGQGGEKLFF.